The T cell receptor beta chain described here comes from a study of human T cells and chemical hapten exposure. At the level of the study: Per-sample TCR yield variation was attributed mainly to small pooled library volume differences.

Separate cDNA molecules received unique molecular identifiers, which the library attached to them. Authors' processing steps: Sequenced samples showed a median of approximately 100,000 TCRs each, with counts running from approximately 20,000 to 700,000. In TCRdb, the RACE reads were re-called with MiXCR into one record per CDR3 protein. The V and J calls were determined by TCRdb, not by the authors. The table shows more than 75,000 distinct CDR3 sequences, with around 8.7% occurring only once. This clonotype was seen a handful of times. The antigen is undetermined. The CDR3 has 16 amino acids. The V segment lost 0 bases and the J segment 4 bases; nucleotides outside the gene matches: 8. Germline assignment: CDR1 LGHNA and CDR2 YSLEER. The sample's time point: healthy volunteer bleed at 6 weeks. The template was total RNA from unfractionated whole blood. General study results and limits: The number of TCRs over 1 in 1000 frequency stayed unchanged after DPC.

The rearrangement links TRBV4-3 to TRBJ1-1; 7 nucleotides agree with TRBD1. The origin of this receptor is a male donor in good health. Some clones in this sample may be carry-over from other donors' samples. The sequencing sample was made of whole blood. CDR3 loop: CASSQDRQAGGTEAFF. For the CDR3, the DNA is TGCGCCAGCAGCCAAGATAGACAGGCAGGGGGCACTGAAGCTTTCTTT.